Below are 25 T cell receptor beta chains sequenced from a single sample in a study of tissue T cells after allogeneic stem cell transplantation. Time point described: mouse harvest day 7 after allogeneic transplant. The graft held 10^6 splenic CD5+ T cells and 10^7 T-cell-depleted bone marrow cells. Libraries were prepared by immunoSEQ multiplex PCR; TCRdb keeps only in-frame clonotypes and omits some of them. The sample records approximately 7,600 clones, about 52% being singletons. The specimen was gut tissue. The receptors originated from a female BALB/c mouse given C57BL/6 T cells with graft-versus-host disease after an allogeneic hematopoietic cell transplant.

Concerning this clone: Genes here carry mouse names. Read data end 1 residue before the CDR3 end; the end is taken from the germline J gene. This chain links TRBV26 with TRBJ1-2; no definite D call. Germline CDR1 reads KGHPV; CDR2 reads FQNQEV (reference sequence). This CDR3 is 14 amino acids long. V was trimmed by 2 bases and J by 0 bases, leaving 7 bases between them. CDR3 in amino acids: CASSLPNANSDYTF. The DNA read from the CDR3 is TGTGCCAGCAGTCTGCCCAATGCAAACTCCGACTACACC.

This clone appeared a few times. The listed genes are named as in mouse. Read coverage stops 1 residue before the CDR3 terminus; the germline J gene supplies the remainder. The chain uses TRBV29 and TRBJ1-1; D gene unclear. V was shortened by 4 bases and J by 0 bases, with 6 bases between the two germline ends. The CDR3 consists of 13 residues. Per germline, CDR1 MSHET and CDR2 SYDVDS. CDR3 amino acids: CASSSNTNTEVFF. The CDR3 bases that were read are TGTGCTAGCAGTTCCAACACAAACACAGAAGTCTTC.

Turning to this clone: Here the gene names and germline are mouse. The CDR3 end lies 1 residue beyond the end of the read and is filled in from the germline J gene. V usage is TRBV23 and J usage is TRBJ2-2. Germline CDR1 and CDR2: KGHTA and FQNQQP. The CDR3 spans 15 residues. The CDR3 is CSSSQSRQNTGQLYF. The CDR3 bases that were read are TGCTCCAGCAGTCAATCTAGGCAGAACACCGGGCAGCTCTAC. The entire variable domain, with the rest obtained from reference TRBV23 and TRBJ2-2, is as follows: DAAVTQKPRYLIKMKGQEAEMKCIPEKGHTAVFWYQQKQSKELKFLIYFQNQQPLDQIDMVKERFSAVCPSSSLCSLGIRTCEAEDSALYLCSSSQSRQNTGQLYFGEGSKLTVL.

This clone turned up a few times. Mouse names are used for the genes. The sequence runs out 1 residue before the end of the CDR3; the remainder is reconstructed from the germline J gene. The chain is built from TRBV16 and TRBJ2-7; 9 positions match TRBD2. Germline CDR1 SGHSA, CDR2 FRNQAP. The length of the CDR3 is 14 residues. The V segment lost 4 bases and the J segment 4 bases; nucleotides outside the gene matches: 5. The sequenced CDR3 bases are TGTGCAAGCAGCTCCCACTGGGGGGCGTATGAACAGTAC. Its translation: CASSSHWGAYEQY. The full CDR3 is CASSSHWGAYEQYF.

There are a few counts of this clone. Gene names follow the mouse nomenclature. The read terminates 1 residue ahead of where the CDR3 ends, so the germline J gene completes it. The chain employs TRBV26 and TRBJ1-2, with D perhaps matching TRBD1 (5 bases). V was clipped by 6 bases and J by 0 bases, with 11 bases between them. The CDR3 consists of 14 residues. Germline CDR1 is KGHPV and CDR2 is FQNQEV (reference sequence). The sequenced CDR3 bases are TGTGCCAGCAGACCAGGGAAAACAAACTCCGACTACACC. It specifies CASRPGKTNSDYT. The CDR3, in full, reads CASRPGKTNSDYTF. Full variable domain (remainder filled in from reference TRBV26 and TRBJ1-2): NSKVIQTPRYLVKGQGQKAKMRCIPEKGHPVVFWYQQNKNNEFKFLINFQNQEVLQQIDMTEKRFSAECPSNSPCSLEIQSSEAGDSALYLCASRPGKTNSDYTFGSGTRLLVI.

About this clone itself: The gene names here belong to mouse. Read data end 1 residue before the CDR3 end; the end is taken from the germline J gene. J is TRBJ1-4 and V is TRBV26; no firm D call. Per the germline V gene, CDR1 is KGHPV and CDR2 is FQNQEV (reference sequence). With 6 bases removed from V and 0 bases from J, the gap between germline ends came to 5 bases. This CDR3 is 13 amino acids long. The CDR3 bases that were read are TGTGCCAGCAGGGCAATTTCCAACGAAAGATTATTT. Its translation is CASRAISNERLF. The entire CDR3 protein reads CASRAISNERLFF.

This clone was counted between two and nine times. Gene names are mouse gene names. The CDR3 end is not reached by the read, which stops 1 residue before it; the germline J gene fills it in. The chain links TRBV26 to TRBJ2-7; 8 positions match TRBD2. This CDR3 is built from 14 residues. From germline, CDR1 is KGHPV and CDR2 FQNQEV (reference sequence). V lost 3 bases, J lost 4 bases, and 5 bases stayed unmatched. The chain's CDR3 is CASSLDWGVYEQYF. CDR3 DNA (partial): TGTGCCAGCAGTCTTGACTGGGGCGTTTATGAACAGTAC. Together with reference TRBV26 and TRBJ2-7, the CDR3 gives the full variable domain: NSKVIQTPRYLVKGQGQKAKMRCIPEKGHPVVFWYQQNKNNEFKFLINFQNQEVLQQIDMTEKRFSAECPSNSPCSLEIQSSEAGDSALYLCASSLDWGVYEQYFGPGTRLTVL.

Notes on this clone: The germline and genes are mouse ones. The sequence runs out 1 residue before the end of the CDR3; the remainder is reconstructed from the germline J gene. The rearrangement links TRBV26 to TRBJ1-3, with 11 bases lining up with TRBD1. The CDR3 has 15 residues. V lost 4 bases to trimming and J lost 2 bases; unmatched junction nucleotides: 1. Germline CDR1 reads KGHPV; CDR2 reads FQNQEV (reference sequence). CDR3 sequence reads: CASSPGQGAGNTLYF. The sequenced part of the CDR3 DNA is TGTGCCAGCAGTCCGGGACAGGGGGCTGGAAATACGCTCTAT.

This clone was seen a few times. Mouse gene names and germline throughout. With the read ending 1 residue before the CDR3 end, the germline J gene is used to fill in that end. This rearrangement joins TRBV5 to TRBJ2-7, with D maybe TRBD2 (5 bases). V was trimmed by 0 bases and J by 2 bases, leaving 5 bases between them. Germline CDR1 LGHNA, CDR2 YNLKQL (reference sequence). The CDR3 is 13 amino acids. CDR3 loop: CASSQDWAYEQYF. The CDR3 bases that were read are TGTGCCAGCAGCCAAGACTGGGCCTATGAACAGTAC.

This clone was detected only a few times. The genes are named according to mouse. The CDR3 end falls 1 residue outside the read, so it is completed with the germline J gene. Different DNA sequences within this sample yield the same CDR3. This chain links TRBV26 with TRBJ1-1; tentatively, D is TRBD1 (6 bases). The V gene lost 4 bases and the J gene lost 1 base, with 7 bases spanning the gap. Germline lookup yields CDR1 KGHPV and CDR2 FQNQEV (reference sequence). The CDR3 contains 13 residues. CDR3 region: CASSPGQNTEVFF. The DNA read from the CDR3 is TGTGCCAGCAGTCCGGGACAAAACACAGAAGTCTTC. The entire variable domain, with the rest obtained from reference TRBV26 and TRBJ1-1, is as follows: NSKVIQTPRYLVKGQGQKAKMRCIPEKGHPVVFWYQQNKNNEFKFLINFQNQEVLQQIDMTEKRFSAECPSNSPCSLEIQSSEAGDSALYLCASSPGQNTEVFFGKGTRLTVV.

Concerning this clone itself: Gene names refer to mouse genes. With the read ending 1 residue before the CDR3 end, the germline J gene is used to fill in that end. The chain employs TRBV17 and TRBJ2-5; unclear D gene. The CDR3 covers 13 residues. V lost 0 bases and J lost 3, with 4 bases in between. Per germline, CDR1 MNHDT and CDR2 YYDKIL. CDR3 DNA, as far as it was read: TGTGCTAGCAGTAGAGATTGGCAAGACACCCAGTAC. This sequence encodes CASSRDWQDTQY. In full, the CDR3 is CASSRDWQDTQYF.

As for this clone: Gene labels here are mouse ones. With the read ending 1 residue before the CDR3 end, the germline J gene is used to fill in that end. The rearrangement uses TRBV23 and TRBJ2-1; TRBD2 reflects the table's D call only, with no check against the DNA. The germline CDR1 and CDR2 sequences are KGHTA and FQNQQP. The CDR3 is made up of 13 amino acids. CDR3 bases read: TGCTCCAGCAGACTGGGGGGGGTTGCTGAGCAGTTC. Translation: CSSRLGGVAEQF. The entire CDR3 sequence reads CSSRLGGVAEQFF.

This clone came up a few times. Gene names denote mouse genes. From the germline J gene comes the end of the CDR3, since the read stops 1 residue before it. The chain couples TRBV12-2 to TRBJ2-4; maybe TRBD2 (7 bases). From germline, CDR1 is SGHLS and CDR2 HYDKME. CDR3 length: 15 amino acids. The ends were cut back, 1 base at V and 1 base at J, with 11 bases in the middle. The CDR3 sequence: CASSLRGAGQNTLYF. The covered CDR3 bases are TGTGCCAGCTCTCTGAGGGGGGCGGGTCAAAACACCTTGTAC.

This clone was counted only a few times. With a much larger clone just one base away, this may be a read error. Gene names refer to mouse genes. The CDR3 goes on 1 residue after the read ends, and that part is filled in from the germline J gene. The chain recombines TRBV13-3 with TRBJ2-7; the D is unclear. The CDR3 sequence is 11 residues long. Germline V gene data show CDR1 as NNHDY and CDR2 as SYVADS. V dropped 0 bases and J dropped 4 bases, with 2 bases sitting between them. CDR3 DNA (partial): TGTGCCAGCAGTGATGGGTATGAACAGTAC. It translates to CASSDGYEQY. The full CDR3 protein reads CASSDGYEQYF.

In regard to this clone: Mouse gene names and germline throughout. The read halts 1 residue ahead of the CDR3 end, with the missing end drawn from the germline J gene. The chain has TRBV26 and TRBJ1-1, with 9 positions matching TRBD1. V lost 3 bases to trimming and J lost 8 bases; unmatched junction nucleotides: 7. CDR1 is KGHPV and CDR2 is FQNQEV in the germline V gene (reference sequence). The CDR3 has 14 amino acids. The CDR3 DNA, read in part, is TGTGCCAGCAGTCTACCCGGACAGGGGTCGGAAGTCTTC. Protein sequence: CASSLPGQGSEVF. The CDR3 as a whole reads CASSLPGQGSEVFF.

This clone has just a few counts. Gene names follow the mouse nomenclature. The sequenced fragment ends 1 residue before the CDR3 boundary, so the rest is inferred from the germline J gene. The V call is TRBV3, the J call TRBJ1-4; 9 bases are shared with TRBD1. The V gene's germline CDR1 is SNHLY and CDR2 FYNGKV (reference sequence). The CDR3 runs 14 residues. Unmatched junction bases numbered 2, after V lost 4 bases and J lost 5 bases. Here the CDR3 reads CASSSQGANERLFF. The sequenced CDR3 bases are TGTGCCAGCAGCTCACAGGGGGCTAACGAAAGATTATTT. The full variable domain, in which reference TRBV3 and TRBJ1-4 provide the parts outside the CDR3, is GPKVLQIPSHQIIDMGQMVTLNCDPVSNHLYFYWYKQILGQQMEFLVNFYNGKVMEKSKLFKDQFSVERPDGSYFTLKIQPTALEDSAVYFCASSSQGANERLFFGHGTKLSVL.

This clone came up a few times. Any gene name here is a mouse gene name. With the read ending 1 residue before the CDR3 end, the germline J gene is used to fill in that end. The rearrangement links TRBV13-1 to TRBJ1-6; 7 nucleotides match TRBD1. TRBJ1-6 qualifies as an ORF whose function is uncertain. Germline-derived CDR1 and CDR2 are NSHNY and SYGAGN. V gave up 2 bases and J gave up 5 bases; unmatched junction bases: 4. The CDR3 covers 15 residues. CDR3 in amino acids: CASSEGQGDNSPLYF. CDR3 DNA (partial): TGTGCCAGCAGTGAGGGGCAGGGGGATAATTCGCCCCTCTAC.

This clone was counted a few times. Mouse names are used for the genes. Coverage ceases 1 residue before the CDR3 finishes, and the germline J gene fills in the end. The chain has TRBV12-1 and TRBJ2-1, with D unresolved. This CDR3 has 12 amino acids. V was shortened by 2 bases and J by 7 bases, with 8 bases between the two germline ends. CDR1 SGHSN and CDR2 HYEKVE come from the germline V gene. The sequenced CDR3 bases are TGTGCCAGCTCTCCCGCGGGGGCTGAGCAGTTC. Protein product: CASSPAGAEQF. The whole CDR3 protein is CASSPAGAEQFF.

This clone was seen only a few times. Gene and germline names: mouse. The missing CDR3 end, 1 residue past where the read stops, is filled in from the germline J gene. The chain carries TRBV26 and TRBJ1-1; unclear D gene. The CDR3 runs to 13 residues. Trimming pared 3 bases from V and 0 bases from J, leaving 5 bases between. CDR1 and CDR2 (germline): KGHPV, FQNQEV (reference sequence). The sequenced CDR3 bases are TGTGCCAGCAGTCTCCAGTCAAACACAGAAGTCTTC. Translating gives CASSLQSNTEVF. The whole CDR3 sequence reads CASSLQSNTEVFF. Supplemented by reference TRBV26 and TRBJ1-1, the full variable domain reads NSKVIQTPRYLVKGQGQKAKMRCIPEKGHPVVFWYQQNKNNEFKFLINFQNQEVLQQIDMTEKRFSAECPSNSPCSLEIQSSEAGDSALYLCASSLQSNTEVFFGKGTRLTVV.

This clone was counted only a few times. Each gene name is a mouse one. The sequenced fragment ends 1 residue before the CDR3 boundary, so the rest is inferred from the germline J gene. V usage is TRBV26 and J usage is TRBJ2-5, with 10 bases matching TRBD2. The CDR3 is 15 residues long. Germline CDR1 reads KGHPV; CDR2 reads FQNQEV (reference sequence). V was clipped by 4 bases and J by 3 bases; unmatched bases: 4. Partial CDR3 DNA: TGTGCCAGCAGTCCGCAACTGGGGGGGCAAGACACCCAGTAC. Amino acids: CASSPQLGGQDTQY. The complete CDR3 sequence is CASSPQLGGQDTQYF.

Notes on this clone: Gene and germline names: mouse. The read ends 1 residue before the CDR3 terminus; that terminus is restored from the germline J gene. The chain combines TRBV2 with TRBJ2-5, with unresolved D. This CDR3 is 14 amino acids long. V was trimmed by 0 bases and J by 3 bases, leaving 7 bases between them. Germline CDR1 reads LGHNA; CDR2 reads YSYQKL. The sequenced part of the CDR3 DNA is TGTGCCAGCAGCCAAGATACGCAACAAGACACCCAGTAC. It specifies CASSQDTQQDTQY. Given in full, the CDR3 is CASSQDTQQDTQYF.

To note about this clone: Germline and genes: mouse. The read stops 1 residue short of the end of the CDR3; the missing end is completed from the germline J gene. The J gene is TRBJ2-2, the V gene TRBV30, with 7 bases aligning to TRBD1. CDR1 SQVVS and CDR2 ANEGSEA come from the germline V gene. V shed 3 bases and J 0 bases; nucleotides not matched to a gene: 1. The CDR3 has 14 amino acids. The part of the CDR3 DNA that was read is TGTAGTTCTAGGACAGGGCCAAACACCGGGCAGCTCTAC. This gives the protein CSSRTGPNTGQLY. The CDR3 in full is CSSRTGPNTGQLYF. Together with reference TRBV30 and TRBJ2-2, the CDR3 gives the full variable domain: SVLLYQKPNRDICQSGTSLKIQCVADSQVVSMFWYQQFQEQSLMLMATANEGSEATYESGFTKDKFPISRPNLTFSTLTVNNARPGDSSIYFCSSRTGPNTGQLYFGEGSKLTVL.

This clone occurred once. Each gene name is a mouse one. The CDR3 extends 1 residue past the end of the read, so its final part is completed from the germline J gene. This chain connects TRBV16 to TRBJ1-4; D ambiguous. CDR1 is SGHSA, CDR2 FRNQAP, per germline. V was pared by 1 base and J by 3 bases, with 6 bases between. This CDR3 has 14 amino acids. CDR3 DNA, as far as it was read: TGTGCAAGCAGCTTAGCCGGGGCCAACGAAAGATTATTT. Translation gives CASSLAGANERLF. The whole CDR3 protein is CASSLAGANERLFF.

This clone is judged medium-sized. The germline and genes are mouse ones. The DNA ends 1 residue before the CDR3 does, and the rest of the CDR3 is filled in from the germline J gene. This sequence joins TRBV13-2 and TRBJ2-1; 11 bases map to TRBD2. The CDR3 is 15 amino acids. Unmatched junction bases numbered 4, after V lost 2 bases and J lost 6 bases. Germline CDR1 and CDR2: NNHNN and SYGAGS (reference sequence). CDR3: CASGEGTGGLAEQFF. The covered CDR3 bases are TGTGCCAGCGGTGAAGGGACTGGGGGCCTTGCTGAGCAGTTC.

Notes on this clone: The genes and germline here are from mouse. The read is 1 residue too short to cover the CDR3 end, so that end is filled in from the germline J gene. The genes are TRBV3 and TRBJ2-4; the match to TRBD2 covers 9 bases. CDR3 length: 13 amino acids. CDR1 is SNHLY and CDR2 is FYNGKV in the germline V gene (reference sequence). V shed 5 bases and J 7 bases; nucleotides not matched to a gene: 4. The covered CDR3 bases are TGTGCCAGCAGCCCCGGGACTGGGTACACCTTGTAC. Translated, it gives CASSPGTGYTLY. The whole CDR3 region reads CASSPGTGYTLYF.